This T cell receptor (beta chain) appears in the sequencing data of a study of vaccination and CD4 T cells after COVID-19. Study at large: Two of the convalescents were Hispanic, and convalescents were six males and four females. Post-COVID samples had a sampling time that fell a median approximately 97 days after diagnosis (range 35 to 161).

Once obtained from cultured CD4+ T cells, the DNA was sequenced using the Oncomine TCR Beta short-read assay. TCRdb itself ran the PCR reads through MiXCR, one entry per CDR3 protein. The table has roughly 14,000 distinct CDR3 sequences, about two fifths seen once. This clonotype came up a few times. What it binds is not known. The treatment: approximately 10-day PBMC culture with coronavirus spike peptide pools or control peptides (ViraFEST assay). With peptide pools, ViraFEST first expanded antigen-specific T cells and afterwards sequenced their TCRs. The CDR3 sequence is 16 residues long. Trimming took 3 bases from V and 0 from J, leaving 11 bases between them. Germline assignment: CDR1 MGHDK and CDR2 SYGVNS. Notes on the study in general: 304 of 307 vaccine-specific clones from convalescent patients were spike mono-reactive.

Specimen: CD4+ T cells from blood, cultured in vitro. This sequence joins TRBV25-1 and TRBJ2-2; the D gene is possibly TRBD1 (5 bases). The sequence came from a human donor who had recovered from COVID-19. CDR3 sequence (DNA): TGTGCCAGCAGTGACCTAGACAGTACGAACACCGGGGAGCTGTTTTTT. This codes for CASSDLDSTNTGELFF.